Described below is a single T cell receptor (beta chain) sequence and its context. Antigen unknown. This sample was taken from a study of post-analysis software for immune sequencing data. Study-wide context: Recorded disease courses covered relapsing-remitting, secondary progressive and progressive-relapsing multiple sclerosis. Some patients had no subtype annotation. The study's findings and limits: Versus controls, multiple sclerosis patients showed significantly lower diversity (normalized Chao1). Controls showed lower frequencies than patients for roughly five TRBV segments, and TRBV5-6, TRBV5-1 and TRBV20-1 were among these.

The V gene lost 2 bases and the J gene lost 4 bases, with 9 bases spanning the gap. The CDR3 contains 14 residues. CDR1 and CDR2 (germline): MGHRA, YSYEKL. Researchers reported that TCR beta cDNA libraries carried unique molecular identifiers. T cells numbering roughly 0.9 to 10 million yielded cDNA molecules that totaled around 500,000. TCRdb fed the PCR reads into MiXCR, producing one record per CDR3 protein. The sample consists of a few hundred thousand distinct CDR3 sequences, over 35% of them appearing once. The chain carries TRBV4-1 and TRBJ2-1, with D unclear. Sequenced material: blood. The source is a girl between 5 and 17 years old with multiple sclerosis. CDR3 DNA sequence: TGCGCCAGCAGCCAACTTTCGGAATACAATGAGCAGTTCTTC. Residues: CASSQLSEYNEQFF.